In this sample, the clone carrying this T cell receptor beta chain turned up a few times. These data belong to a study of identical twins. CDR1 LGHDT and CDR2 YNNKEL come from the germline V gene (reference sequence). V dropped 0 bases and J dropped 8 bases, with 13 bases sitting between them. The CDR3 has 14 residues. Using its own MiXCR run on the 5' RACE reads, TCRdb lists one record per CDR3 protein. Of about 430,000 distinct CDR3 sequences detected, less than 20% appear once; the ten largest clones hold 9% to 15%. The material sequenced was naive T cells sorted from blood. The TCR sequence derives from a man aged 50-60 years in good health. V and J are TRBV3-1 and TRBJ1-2; possibly TRBD1 for D (5 bases). The CDR3 protein is CASSQDQGRGGYTF. In DNA, the CDR3 is TGTGCCAGCAGCCAAGACCAGGGTCGGGGAGGCTACACCTTC.